These T cell receptor beta chains were read from a single sample in a study of cytomegalovirus exposure and HLA in healthy donors. The table came from immunoSEQ multiplex PCR; TCRdb's copy has only in-frame clones and leaves some out. The top ten hold around 2.5% of the sample, which has under 150,000 clones, about 84% seen once. Input material: PBMCs. These receptors were taken from a man aged 50 to 59 in good health and CMV-seronegative. The CDR3 runs from the conserved cysteine through the conserved F or W. The D gene is left open where the match is weak. The size entry is marked missing in some rows and otherwise reads once, few, many or a size class.

size	D	J	length	V	DNA	CDR3
NA	NA	TRBJ1-5	12	TRBV29-1	TGCAGCGTCGGGACGGGGGATCAGCCCCAGCATTTT	CSVGTGDQPQHF
NA	TRBD2	TRBJ2-2	17	TRBV4-2	TGTGCCAGCAGCGTTGGACTAGCGGAATACGGAACCGGGGAGCTGTTTTTT	CASSVGLAEYGTGELFF
NA	TRBD2	TRBJ2-1	16	TRBV29-1	TGCAGCGTTGTAATAGCGGGACAAACCACCTACAATGAGCAGTTCTTC	CSVVIAGQTTYNEQFF
NA	TRBD1	TRBJ1-3	16	TRBV28	TGTGCCAGCAGTTCACTGGGACAGGGTAGGAGAAACACCATATATTTT	CASSSLGQGRRNTIYF
NA	TRBD1	TRBJ2-3	15	TRBV5-1	TGCGCCAGCAGCTTACAGGGGGCTAGCACAGATACGCAGTATTTT	CASSLQGASTDTQYF
NA	TRBD2	TRBJ2-2	16	TRBV30	TGTGCCTGGAGTGTACCTAGCGGCGCGAACACCGGGGAGCTGTTTTTT	CAWSVPSGANTGELFF
NA	TRBD1	TRBJ2-7	14	TRBV6-6	TGTGCCAGCAGCCGGGACAGGGGAACGAGCGAGCAGTACTTC	CASSRDRGTSEQYF
NA	TRBD1	TRBJ2-1	16	TRBV19	TGTGCCAGTAGTAATAGGGGGCTAGCCGGAATCGATGAGCAGTTCTTC	CASSNRGLAGIDEQFF
NA	NA	TRBJ2-5	14	TRBV5-1	TGCGCCAGCAGCTTGGAGGGGGGGCTAGAGACCCAGTACTTC	CASSLEGGLETQYF
NA	NA	TRBJ2-7	13	TRBV5-1	TGCGCCAGCAGCTTGCGGTCTCCGGACGAGCAGTACTTC	CASSLRSPDEQYF
NA	TRBD2	TRBJ2-5	15	TRBV6-1	TGTGCCAGCAGTGAAGCCCGGGGGGGCCTGGAGACCCAGTACTTC	CASSEARGGLETQYF
few	TRBD1	TRBJ1-5	18	TRBV19	TGTGCCAGTAGTCCCAGGACAGGGCGGTCATGGGTTAATCAGCCCCAGCATTTT	CASSPRTGRSWVNQPQHF
NA	NA	TRBJ1-1	16	TRBV11-3	TGTGCCAGCAGCCGAGGAGGGGACTATATGAACACTGAAGCTTTCTTT	CASSRGGDYMNTEAFF
NA	TRBD1	TRBJ2-7	15	TRBV5-4	TGTGCCAGCAGTTTAACCGGGACAGTGAACTACGAGCAGTACTTC	CASSLTGTVNYEQYF
NA	TRBD1	TRBJ1-6	15	TRBV5-6	TGTGCCAGCAGCTTAAGAGACAGGGGGAATTCACCCCTCCACTTT	CASSLRDRGNSPLHF
NA	NA	TRBJ1-1	13	TRBV7-9	TGTGCCAGCAGCTTAGTAGAGGGCGGTGAAGCTTTCTTT	CASSLVEGGEAFF
NA	NA	TRBJ2-7	15	TRBV7-6	TGTGCCAGCAGCTCCCAGACAGGTAATTTCAACGAGCAGTACTTC	CASSSQTGNFNEQYF
NA	TRBD1	TRBJ1-1	15	TRBV5-1	TGCGCCAGCAGTACAACCGGGACAGAGGCCACTGAAGCTTTCTTT	CASSTTGTEATEAFF
NA	TRBD1	TRBJ1-2	13	TRBV28	TGTGCCAGTCGAAGACAGGGTCAAAGTGGCTACACCTTC	CASRRQGQSGYTF
NA	NA	TRBJ2-1	18	TRBV7-2	TGTGCCAGCAGCTTAGTTTTCCTTACGGTCCAAATTTACAATGAGCAGTTCTTC	CASSLVFLTVQIYNEQFF
few	TRBD1	TRBJ1-1	19	TRBV4-1	TGCGCCAGCAGCCAGGCACCGGGACAGGGTCCGGATGGGAACACTGAAGCTTTCTTT	CASSQAPGQGPDGNTEAFF
NA	NA	TRBJ1-1	17	TRBV28	TGTGCCAGCAGTCCTGCCTCTTTTGTACAGGGAAGGACTGAAGCTTTCTTT	CASSPASFVQGRTEAFF
once	NA	TRBJ2-1	16	TRBV5-1	TGCGCCAGCAGCCCCCAGGGAAGGAACTCCTACAATGAGCAGTTCTTC	CASSPQGRNSYNEQFF
NA	NA	TRBJ1-1	13	TRBV29-1	TGCAGCGTTGAACTTCCGGGGAACACTGAAGCTTTCTTT	CSVELPGNTEAFF
NA	NA	TRBJ1-5	13	TRBV30	TGTGCCTCTCAAAGGGGGTTCAATCAGCCCCAGCATTTT	CASQRGFNQPQHF
NA	TRBD1	TRBJ2-1	14	TRBV27	TGTGCCAGCAGTTTTCTCCCGGACAGGAATGAGCAGTTCTTC	CASSFLPDRNEQFF
NA	TRBD1	TRBJ2-2	15	TRBV7-3	TGTGCCAGCAGCCGAGGGACAGCAAACACCGGGGAGCTGTTTTTT	CASSRGTANTGELFF
NA	NA	TRBJ1-1	13	TRBV6-6	TGTGCCAGCAGGTTACAGATGAACACTGAAGCTTTCTTT	CASRLQMNTEAFF
NA	TRBD1	TRBJ1-2	15	TRBV6-5	TGTGCCAGCAGTTACTCAAATATTGGACAGGGTGGCTACACCTTC	CASSYSNIGQGGYTF
once	TRBD2	TRBJ2-5	15	TRBV7-9	TGTGCCAGCAGCACACTAGCGAGCAGGGATGAGACCCAGTACTTC	CASSTLASRDETQYF
NA	NA	TRBJ1-1	13	TRBV7-9	TGTGCCAGCAGCTGGGGGGATTACACTGAAGCTTTCTTT	CASSWGDYTEAFF
NA	NA	TRBJ1-4	15	TRBV7-8	TGTGCCAGCAGCTTAGATAGGGGGTACGGTGAAAAACTGTTTTTT	CASSLDRGYGEKLFF
NA	TRBD2	TRBJ2-3	16	TRBV5-4	TGTGCCAGCAGCTTGGGTAGCGGGGCCCGCACAGATACGCAGTATTTT	CASSLGSGARTDTQYF
NA	NA	TRBJ2-7	15	TRBV2	TGTGCCAGCATCGGGGGGCAGGCGTACTCCTACGAGCAGTACTTC	CASIGGQAYSYEQYF
NA	TRBD1	TRBJ2-4	16	TRBV15	TGTGCCACCAGCAGGCAGGGGGCCGCAACCAAAAACATTCAGTACTTC	CATSRQGAATKNIQYF
NA	TRBD1	TRBJ2-2	17	TRBV4-2	TGTGCCAGCAGCCGGGAATGGACAGGGTCTGGAACCGGGGAGCTGTTTTTT	CASSREWTGSGTGELFF
few	TRBD1	TRBJ1-2	16	TRBV30	TGTGCCGTCTACCGGGACAGGCAACAGGGCGGGTATGGCTACACCTTC	CAVYRDRQQGGYGYTF
NA	TRBD1	TRBJ2-7	14	TRBV5-1	TGCGCCAGCAGCTTGGCCCAGGGGGCCTACGAGCAGTACTTC	CASSLAQGAYEQYF
once	NA	TRBJ1-2	11	TRBV29-1	TGCAGCGTCAAGGGGAACTATGGCTACACCTTC	CSVKGNYGYTF
NA	NA	TRBJ1-1	15	TRBV5-1	TGCGCCAGCAGCTTGGAAGGAGGGGCCGGGGCTGAAGCTTTCTTT	CASSLEGGAGAEAFF
NA	TRBD2	TRBJ2-1	17	TRBV19	TGTGCCAGTAGTGTGTTATCTACTAGCGGGCTAGACAATGAGCAGTTCTTC	CASSVLSTSGLDNEQFF
NA	TRBD1	TRBJ2-7	15	TRBV9	TGTGCCAGCAGCGTAACCGGGACAGGGGGCTACGAGCAGTACTTC	CASSVTGTGGYEQYF
NA	NA	TRBJ1-5	15	TRBV28	TGTGCCAGCAGTGAGATGGCCGGGATACATCAGCCCCAGCATTTT	CASSEMAGIHQPQHF
NA	TRBD1	TRBJ2-7	15	TRBV19	TGTGCCAGTAGTACACCGGGACAGGGGAATTACGAGCAGTACTTC	CASSTPGQGNYEQYF
few	TRBD1	TRBJ2-7	12	TRBV29-1	TGCAGCGCATTGGGACAGGGGGTCGAGCAGTACTTC	CSALGQGVEQYF
NA	TRBD1	TRBJ2-1	15	TRBV19	TGTGCCAGTAGTATGGACAGGGCTTATTCGGATGAGCAGTTCTTC	CASSMDRAYSDEQFF
few	NA	TRBJ1-2	14	TRBV30	TGTGCCTGGAGTCCGAATACGGGTATAGGAGGCTACACCTTC	CAWSPNTGIGGYTF
NA	NA	TRBJ1-2	17	TRBV21-1	TGTGCCAGCAGCATAGACCGGGACAGACAAGCTAACTATGGCTACACCTTC	CASSIDRDRQANYGYTF
NA	NA	TRBJ1-2	14	TRBV5-1	TGCGCCAGCAGCTTGGTGGGGAGTGACTATGGCTACACCTTC	CASSLVGSDYGYTF
NA	TRBD2	TRBJ2-1	15	TRBV5-1	TGCGCCAGCAGCTTGCGGCTAGCGGGGAACAATGAGCAGTTCTTC	CASSLRLAGNNEQFF
NA	NA	TRBJ2-6	15	TRBV25-1	TGTGCCAGCAGTGAGGGGGGGCCCGGGGCCAACGTCCTGACTTTC	CASSEGGPGANVLTF
NA	NA	TRBJ2-5	11	TRBV25-1	TGTGCCAGCAGGGGGCCGGAGACCCAGTACTTC	CASRGPETQYF
NA	NA	TRBJ2-7	16	TRBV7-3	TGTGCCAGCAGCTTAGAGGGCGGGACCGAGAAATACGAGCAGTACTTC	CASSLEGGTEKYEQYF
NA	NA	TRBJ2-3	12	TRBV5-4	TGTGCCAGCGGCGGGGGCACAGATACGCAGTATTTT	CASGGGTDTQYF
NA	TRBD2	TRBJ2-1	14	TRBV29-1	TGCAGCGTTGAAACTAGCGGGAAGTACAATGAGCAGTTCTTC	CSVETSGKYNEQFF
NA	TRBD1	TRBJ2-3	16	TRBV14	TGTGCCAGCAGCCAACGGACAGGGATACGGGGAGATACGCAGTATTTT	CASSQRTGIRGDTQYF
NA	TRBD2	TRBJ2-5	16	TRBV12-5	TGTGCTAGTGGTTTGGGACTAGCGGGAGTATCAGAGGCCCAGTACTTC	CASGLGLAGVSEAQYF